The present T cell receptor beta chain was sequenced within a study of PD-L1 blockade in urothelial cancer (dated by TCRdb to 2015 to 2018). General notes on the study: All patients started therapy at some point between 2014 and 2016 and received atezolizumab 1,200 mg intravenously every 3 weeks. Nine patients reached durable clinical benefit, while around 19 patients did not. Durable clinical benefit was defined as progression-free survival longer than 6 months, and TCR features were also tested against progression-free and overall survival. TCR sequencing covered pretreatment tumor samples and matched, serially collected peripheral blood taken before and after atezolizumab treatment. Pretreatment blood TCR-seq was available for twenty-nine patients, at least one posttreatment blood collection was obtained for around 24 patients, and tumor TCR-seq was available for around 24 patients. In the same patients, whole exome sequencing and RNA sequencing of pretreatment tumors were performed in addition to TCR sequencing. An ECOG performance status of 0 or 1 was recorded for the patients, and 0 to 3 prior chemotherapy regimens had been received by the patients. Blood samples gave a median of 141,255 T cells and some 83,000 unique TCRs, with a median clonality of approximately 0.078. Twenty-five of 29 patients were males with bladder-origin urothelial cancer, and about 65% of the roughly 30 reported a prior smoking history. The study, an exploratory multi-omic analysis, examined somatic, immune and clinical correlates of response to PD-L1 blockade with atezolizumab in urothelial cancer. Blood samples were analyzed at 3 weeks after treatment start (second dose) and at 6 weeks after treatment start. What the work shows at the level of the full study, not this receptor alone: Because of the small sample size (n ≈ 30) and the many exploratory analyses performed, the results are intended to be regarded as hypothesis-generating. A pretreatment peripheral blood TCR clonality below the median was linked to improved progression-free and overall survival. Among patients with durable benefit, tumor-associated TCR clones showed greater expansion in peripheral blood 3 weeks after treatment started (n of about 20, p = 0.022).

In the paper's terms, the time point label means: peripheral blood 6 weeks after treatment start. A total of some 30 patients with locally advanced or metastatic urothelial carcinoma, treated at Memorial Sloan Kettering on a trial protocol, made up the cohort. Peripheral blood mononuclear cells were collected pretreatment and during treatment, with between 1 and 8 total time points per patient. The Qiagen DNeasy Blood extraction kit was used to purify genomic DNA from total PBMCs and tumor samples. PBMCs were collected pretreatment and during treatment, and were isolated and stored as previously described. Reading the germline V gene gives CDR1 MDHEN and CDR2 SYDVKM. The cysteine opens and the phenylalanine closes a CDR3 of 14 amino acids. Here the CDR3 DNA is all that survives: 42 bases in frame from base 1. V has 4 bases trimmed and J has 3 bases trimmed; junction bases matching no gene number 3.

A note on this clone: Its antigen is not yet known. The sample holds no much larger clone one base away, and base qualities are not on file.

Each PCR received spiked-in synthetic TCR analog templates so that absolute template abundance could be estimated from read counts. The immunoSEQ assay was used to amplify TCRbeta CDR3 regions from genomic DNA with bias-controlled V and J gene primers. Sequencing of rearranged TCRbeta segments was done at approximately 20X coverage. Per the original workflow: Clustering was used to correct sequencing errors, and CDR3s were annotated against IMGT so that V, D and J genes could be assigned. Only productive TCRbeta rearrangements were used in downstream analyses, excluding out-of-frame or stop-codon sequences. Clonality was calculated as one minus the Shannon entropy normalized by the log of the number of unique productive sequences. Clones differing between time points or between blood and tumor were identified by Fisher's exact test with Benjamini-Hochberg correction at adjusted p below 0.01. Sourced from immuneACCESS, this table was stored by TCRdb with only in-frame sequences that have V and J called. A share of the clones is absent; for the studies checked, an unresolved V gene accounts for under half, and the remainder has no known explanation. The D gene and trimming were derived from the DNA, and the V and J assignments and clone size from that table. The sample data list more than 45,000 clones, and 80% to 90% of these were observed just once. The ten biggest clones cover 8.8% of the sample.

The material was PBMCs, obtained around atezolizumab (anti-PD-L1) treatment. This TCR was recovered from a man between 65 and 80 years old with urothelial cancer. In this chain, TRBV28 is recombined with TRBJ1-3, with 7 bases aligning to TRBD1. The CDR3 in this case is CASSSGQYGNTIYF. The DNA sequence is TGTGCCAGCAGTTCGGGACAGTATGGAAACACCATATATTTT.